These 29 T cell receptor beta chains originate from one sample sequenced in a study of T cell responses to AZD1222 COVID-19 vaccine. Data came from immunoSEQ multiplex PCR; TCRdb stores just in-frame clones and leaves some out. Among around 130,000 clones listed, 75% to 90% were seen once. Sequencing used peripheral blood, obtained on day 0 of AZD1222 vaccination. The source of these receptors is an adult in good health.

This chain connects TRBV2 to TRBJ1-2; D ambiguous. Trimming left V 4 bases short and J 5 bases short, with 14 bases between. Germline V gene data show CDR1 as SNHLY and CDR2 as FYNNEI. The CDR3 is made up of 14 amino acids. The CDR3, as DNA: TGTGCCAGCAGTGCTGAGTCTGATGGGTATGGCTACACCTTC. As protein: CASSAESDGYGYTF.

The chain links TRBV4-2 to TRBJ2-2, with D possibly being TRBD2 (6 bases). This CDR3 contains 17 residues. Germline CDR1 and CDR2: LGHNA and YNFKEQ. The V and J ends lost 0 bases and 6 bases respectively, with 17 bases between them. Here the CDR3 DNA reads TGTGCCAGCAGCCAAGAAACGGGGGTGTGGAGCGCCGGGGAGCTGTTTTTT. Translated: CASSQETGVWSAGELFF.

The rearrangement joins TRBV5-1 to TRBJ1-5; D ambiguous. The CDR3 sequence is 13 residues long. CDR1 is SGHRS, CDR2 YFSETQ, per germline. V lost 5 bases and J 0 bases, leaving 6 bases between the germline ends. Here the CDR3 reads CASSAGSNQPQHF. For the CDR3, the DNA is TGCGCCAGCAGTGCGGGTAGCAATCAGCCCCAGCATTTT.

The chain is built from TRBV4-1 and TRBJ2-7, with 8 nucleotides matching TRBD2. Per the germline V gene, CDR1 is MGHRA and CDR2 is YSYEKL. This CDR3 is built from 14 residues. The junction had 4 bases not matched to a gene; V was cut back by 3 bases and J by 3 bases. CDR3: CASSQPTSGYEQYF. The CDR3 nucleotides are TGCGCCAGCAGCCAGCCTACTAGCGGCTACGAGCAGTACTTC.

The chain carries TRBV21-1 and TRBJ1-5. TRBV21-1 is described as a pseudogene. The CDR3 runs 13 residues. In nucleotides, the CDR3 is TGTGCCAGCAGCACCAGCGCCCCTCAGCCCCAGCATTTT. Translation gives CASSTSAPQPQHF.

The chain uses TRBV9 and TRBJ1-2, with 10 bases identical to TRBD1. CDR1 is SGDLS, CDR2 YYNGEE, per germline. The CDR3 is 16 residues long. Germline trimming cut 0 bases from V and 0 bases from J; bases unmatched to any gene: 2. Here the CDR3 reads CASSVEGQGANYGYTF. The CDR3 region has the DNA TGTGCCAGCAGCGTAGAAGGACAGGGGGCTAACTATGGCTACACCTTC. Using reference TRBV9 and TRBJ1-2 for the parts outside the CDR3, the full variable domain is DSGVTQTPKHLITATGQRVTLRCSPRSGDLSVYWYQQSLDQGLQFLIQYYNGEERAKGNILERFSAQQFPDLHSELNLSSLELGDSALYFCASSVEGQGANYGYTFGSGTRLTVV.

V gene TRBV7-3 combines with J gene TRBJ1-1, with D uncertain. V lost 0 bases and J lost 1, with 3 bases in between. Germline CDR1 and CDR2: SGHTA and FQGTGA. This CDR3 is built from 13 residues. The CDR3 coding sequence is TGTGCCAGCAGCTTAACCGGGAACACTGAAGCTTTCTTT. Translated, it gives CASSLTGNTEAFF.

The chain combines TRBV3-1 (or the pseudogene TRBV3-2) with TRBJ2-4; 8 nucleotides match TRBD2. This CDR3 comprises 18 residues. Looked up from germline, CDR1 is LGHDT and CDR2 is YNNKEL (reference sequence). The J segment lost 1 base and the V segment lost 2 bases, leaving 10 bases of the junction unmatched. CDR3 amino acids: CASSQTGRAVWAKNIQYF. The CDR3 nucleotides read TGTGCCAGCAGCCAAACCGGGAGGGCCGTGTGGGCCAAAAACATTCAGTACTTC.

This chain links TRBV28 with TRBJ2-2; D tentatively reads TRBD1 or TRBD2 (5 bases each). Germline V gene lookup returns CDR1 MDHEN and CDR2 SYDVKM. This CDR3 is 16 amino acids long. The germline V and J ends were trimmed by 5 bases and 0 bases, with 13 bases remaining between them. CDR3 residues: CASSTRDGSNTGELFF. Written as DNA, the CDR3 is TGTGCCAGCAGTACACGGGACGGCTCGAACACCGGGGAGCTGTTTTTT.

This clone was seen just once. The chain recombines TRBV20-1 with TRBJ2-5; 15 bases are shared with TRBD2. In germline, CDR1 is DFQATT, CDR2 SNEGSKA (reference sequence). This CDR3 spans 11 amino acids. V was clipped by 7 bases and J by 10 bases; unmatched bases: 1. The CDR3 protein is CSGGLAGGQYF. The DNA of the CDR3 is TGCAGTGGGGGACTAGCGGGAGGCCAGTACTTC.

The chain uses TRBV24-1 and TRBJ1-5; 7 bases are a match to TRBD1. V dropped 2 bases and J dropped 2; count of bases not matched to a gene: 11. Germline CDR1 reads KGHDR; CDR2 reads SFDVKD. The CDR3 consists of 18 residues. The DNA for the CDR3 is TGTGCCACCAGTGATTCGGCAGGGGGGTTATACGGCAATCAGCCCCAGCATTTT. Residues: CATSDSAGGLYGNQPQHF.

The V gene is TRBV24-1, the J gene TRBJ1-1; D unclear. This CDR3 has 13 amino acids. Per the germline V gene, CDR1 is KGHDR and CDR2 is SFDVKD. V was cut by 3 bases and J by 7 bases, with 11 bases left in between. The CDR3 loop is CATSDRGRGEAFF. In DNA form, the CDR3 reads TGTGCCACCAGTGATCGAGGACGGGGTGAAGCTTTCTTT.

The rearrangement links TRBV6-2 or TRBV6-3 to TRBJ2-4; maybe TRBD2 (6 bases). The CDR3 has 13 amino acids. Germline CDR1 MNHEY, CDR2 SVGEGT. Between the trimmed V and J ends, which lost 6 bases and 1 base, there was a span of 7 bases. The DNA of the CDR3 is TGTGCCAGCAGCGGGAGTGCCAAAAACATTCAGTACTTC. Translation: CASSGSAKNIQYF.

This clone has only a few counts. The gene calls are TRBV24-1 and TRBJ1-2; D not certain. This CDR3 is built from 18 residues. Between the trimmed V and J ends, which lost 4 bases and 0 bases, there was a span of 20 bases. Germline V gives CDR1 KGHDR, CDR2 SFDVKD. The CDR3 region has the DNA TGTGCCACCAGTGACCCTAACTCCGGGGAAGCATCTAACTATGGCTACACCTTC. Translating gives CATSDPNSGEASNYGYTF.

The chain links TRBV18 to TRBJ1-5; D uncertain. This CDR3 region has 13 residues. Germline CDR1 KGHSH, CDR2 LQKENI. Trimming shortened V by 4 bases and J by 6 bases, and 10 bases separated the two germline ends. The CDR3 protein is CASSLGRTQPQHF. Written as DNA, the CDR3 is TGTGCCAGCTCACTGGGGAGGACTCAGCCCCAGCATTTT. Together with reference TRBV18 and TRBJ1-5, the CDR3 gives the full variable domain: NAGVMQNPRHLVRRRGQEARLRCSPMKGHSHVYWYRQLPEEGLKFMVYLQKENIIDESGMPKERFSAEFPKEGPSILRIQQVVRGDSAAYFCASSLGRTQPQHFGDGTRLSIL.

The rearrangement links TRBV29-1 to TRBJ2-3, with D possibly being TRBD1 (6 bases). The CDR3 totals 15 residues. Deletions cut 6 bases from V and 0 bases from J, with 16 bases between. Germline-derived CDR1 and CDR2 are SQVTM and ANQGSEA. CDR3 nucleotide sequence: TGCAGCGTACGTCAGGGGCCCTCCAGCACAGATACGCAGTATTTT. Amino acid sequence: CSVRQGPSSTDTQYF.

This clone has only one observation. V is TRBV24-1 and J is TRBJ1-5, with D possibly TRBD1 on 6 matching bases. This CDR3 contains 16 residues. V lost 12 bases to trimming and J lost 4 bases, with 24 bases between them. Germline V lookup: CDR1 KGHDR, CDR2 SFDVKD. As DNA, the CDR3 is TGTGCCGGGCAACTAGGCCCGACAGGCTCTAATCAGCCCCAGCATTTT. Its translation is CAGQLGPTGSNQPQHF.

The J gene is TRBJ1-5, the V gene TRBV6-2 or TRBV6-3, with 11 nucleotides matching TRBD1. In germline, CDR1 is MNHEY, CDR2 SVGEGT. With 2 bases clipped from V and 6 bases from J, the junction kept 6 bases outside the gene matches. This CDR3 is 16 amino acids long. The CDR3 sequence: CASSYAGQGGIQPQHF. The CDR3, as DNA: TGTGCCAGCAGTTACGCGGGACAGGGGGGAATTCAGCCCCAGCATTTT.

This chain connects TRBV25-1 to TRBJ1-2; D is possibly TRBD1 (6 bases). V was shortened by 6 bases and J by 5 bases, with 19 bases between the two germline ends. The CDR3 totals 15 residues. Germline V lookup: CDR1 MGHDK, CDR2 SYGVNS. The CDR3 loop is CASSEPGQGLYGYTF. CDR3 coding DNA: TGTGCCAGCAGCGAACCGGGCCAGGGGCTTTATGGCTACACCTTC.

The chain has TRBV6-5 and TRBJ1-4; tentative D call: TRBD1 (6 bases). Germline V gene lookup returns CDR1 MNHEY and CDR2 SVGAGI. This CDR3 has 12 residues. V was trimmed by 9 bases and J by 7 bases, leaving 12 bases between them. The CDR3 nucleotides read TGTGCCAGTGGAGGGGGGCGTGAAAAACTGTTTTTT. This codes for CASGGGREKLFF.

The chain carries TRBV15 and TRBJ1-4; no clear D gene. The V end lost 6 bases, the J end lost 4 bases, and 15 bases lay between the germline ends. Germline CDR1 is LNHNV and CDR2 is YYDKDF (reference sequence). The CDR3 loop spans 15 amino acids. CDR3 nucleotides: TGTGCCACCAGAGCCGAGGCGCAGTTTAATGAAAAACTGTTTTTT. Translation gives CATRAEAQFNEKLFF.

V gene TRBV6-2 or TRBV6-3 combines with J gene TRBJ1-3; D gene ambiguous. Trimming took 5 bases from V and 1 from J, leaving 12 bases between them. This CDR3 region has 15 residues. The V gene's germline CDR1 is MNHEY and CDR2 SVGEGT. The CDR3 DNA reads as TGTGCCAGCAGTAACCGCCGCCAGTCTGGAAACACCATATATTTT. Translating it yields CASSNRRQSGNTIYF.

The rearrangement links TRBV4-1 to TRBJ2-1; tentative D call: TRBD1 (6 bases). Trimming stripped 3 bases from V and 3 bases from J, with 12 bases between. The germline V gene has CDR1 MGHRA and CDR2 YSYEKL. CDR3 size: 15 residues. Written as DNA, the CDR3 is TGCGCCAGCAGCCAGAGCTGGGACATCTACAATGAGCAGTTCTTC. It is translated as CASSQSWDIYNEQFF.

This chain links TRBV4-1 with TRBJ2-7; 9 bases line up with TRBD2. Trimming took 0 bases from V and 6 from J; bases not matched to a gene: 6. Germline-derived CDR1 and CDR2 are MGHRA and YSYEKL. The CDR3 covers 15 residues. CDR3 in DNA: TGCGCCAGCAGCCAAGAAGGCGGGGGGGCAGGCGAGCAGTACTTC. This codes for CASSQEGGGAGEQYF.

V and J are TRBV9 and TRBJ1-4; D not certain. The V gene lost 4 bases and the J gene lost 6 bases, with 13 bases spanning the gap. CDR1 SGDLS and CDR2 YYNGEE come from the germline V gene. CDR3 size: 14 residues. CDR3 nucleotide sequence: TGTGCCAGCAGCTTCCTCGGAGACGATGAAAAACTGTTTTTT. Its translation: CASSFLGDDEKLFF.

This clone was recorded a few times. This chain uses TRBV19 with TRBJ1-6; the D gene is possibly TRBD1 (6 bases). CDR1 and CDR2 from the germline V gene are LNHDA and SQIVND (reference sequence). The V and J ends lost 2 bases and 7 bases respectively, with 12 bases between them. The CDR3 covers 15 residues. The CDR3 DNA reads TGTGCCAGTAGTATAAGTCAGGGGAGGAATTCACCCCTCCACTTT. Its translation: CASSISQGRNSPLHF.

V usage is TRBV19 and J usage is TRBJ2-2, with 7 bases aligning to TRBD1. Germline assignment: CDR1 LNHDA and CDR2 SQIVND (reference sequence). CDR3 length: 17 residues. The V and J ends lost 4 bases and 0 bases, in that order; junction bases with no gene match: 8. Here the CDR3 DNA reads TGTGCCAGTAGTACCGACAGGGTGGGGCCGAACACCGGGGAGCTGTTTTTT. Translated, it gives CASSTDRVGPNTGELFF.

The chain links TRBV18 to TRBJ1-5; D is possibly TRBD1 (5 bases). This CDR3 has 13 residues. The germline V and J ends were trimmed by 5 bases and 2 bases, with 7 bases remaining between them. Germline V gene data show CDR1 as KGHSH and CDR2 as LQKENI. The CDR3 bases are TGTGCCAGCTCAATGGGGGGCAATCAGCCCCAGCATTTT. It specifies CASSMGGNQPQHF. Supplemented by reference TRBV18 and TRBJ1-5, the full variable domain reads NAGVMQNPRHLVRRRGQEARLRCSPMKGHSHVYWYRQLPEEGLKFMVYLQKENIIDESGMPKERFSAEFPKEGPSILRIQQVVRGDSAAYFCASSMGGNQPQHFGDGTRLSIL.

This chain joins TRBV18 and TRBJ1-2; D is uncertain. This CDR3 spans 13 amino acids. CDR1 and CDR2 from the germline V gene are KGHSH and LQKENI. V dropped 2 bases and J dropped 8 bases, with 12 bases sitting between them. CDR3 in amino acids: CASSPRLFEGYTF. The CDR3 bases are TGTGCCAGCTCACCAAGGTTATTCGAGGGCTACACCTTC. The full variable domain, in which reference TRBV18 and TRBJ1-2 provide the parts outside the CDR3, is NAGVMQNPRHLVRRRGQEARLRCSPMKGHSHVYWYRQLPEEGLKFMVYLQKENIIDESGMPKERFSAEFPKEGPSILRIQQVVRGDSAAYFCASSPRLFEGYTFGSGTRLTVV.